This T cell receptor (beta chain) stems from a study of T cell changes during pregnancy in multiple sclerosis (dated by TCRdb to 2018 to 2020). Background on the whole study: In women with multiple sclerosis, the researchers looked at how the T cell repertoire shifted as pregnancy progressed.

About this clone itself: Its binding antigen is unknown. Per-nucleotide qualities are absent, and no much larger clonotype sits a single base away.

The protocol used for the library was the immunoSEQ multiplex PCR assay. TCRdb's version of the immuneACCESS table is confined to in-frame rearrangements and falls short of the full clone set. An unresolved V gene accounts for under half of the shortfall where checked; the remainder is of unknown origin. In all, the sample holds some 51,000 clones, and 90% to 95% of those were seen once. Around 0.6% of the sample belongs to the ten largest clones. V and J are trimmed by 3 bases and 5 bases, and the gene matches miss 8 bases of the junction. Spanning cysteine to phenylalanine, the CDR3 consists of 15 amino acids. The CDR3 DNA has 45 bases and is translated from base 1. CDR1 and CDR2, looked up from the germline V gene (reference sequence), are LNHDA and SQIVND.

The source was CD4+ T cells from peripheral blood mononuclear cells, collected in the second trimester of pregnancy. The chain employs TRBV19 and TRBJ2-5, with 8 bases aligning to TRBD2. The receptor was derived from a female donor with multiple sclerosis, enrolled in a pregnancy study. The CDR3 region reads CASSIRGGASETQYF. The DNA reads TGTGCCAGTAGTATTCGGGGGGGGGCGTCTGAGACCCAGTACTTC.